The 21 T cell receptor beta chains in this list originate from one sample, sequenced in a study of T-cell memory formation after mild COVID-19. TCRdb called the 5' RACE reads again in MiXCR, with one record for every CDR3 protein. This sample has 550,000 to 600,000 distinct CDR3 sequences; around a sixth occur once, and the top ten carry about 7.5%. Sequencing input: PBMCs or a T cell subset sorted from them (not recorded which). The receptors stem from an adult woman who had mild COVID-19 (a few samples of this study predate the infection). Cell type and time point are not known.

In this sample, this clonotype turned up a few times. V usage is TRBV6-1 and J usage is TRBJ2-7; TRBD1 is a possible D gene (5 bases). CDR3 length: 11 amino acids. The germline V and J ends were trimmed by 11 bases and 3 bases, with 11 bases remaining between them. The germline CDR1 and CDR2 sequences are MNHNS and SASEGT. Here the CDR3 reads CAGKGDYEQYF. The CDR3 DNA follows: TGTGCCGGTAAAGGGGACTACGAGCAGTACTTC.

This clonotype was observed a few times. The chain carries TRBV3-1 and TRBJ1-2; no clear D. V was pared by 4 bases and J by 5 bases, with 8 bases between. The CDR3 is 12 amino acids. CDR1 and CDR2 from the germline V gene are LGHDT and YNNKEL (reference sequence). The CDR3 region is CASSLRAYGYTF. CDR3 nucleotide sequence: TGTGCCAGCAGCCTCCGGGCTTATGGCTACACCTTC.

In DNA, the CDR3 is TGTGCCAGCAGCAAAAGGACGGGCGAAGCTTTCTTT. Translation: CASSKRTGEAFF. The chain uses TRBV21-1 and TRBJ1-1. TRBV21-1 is marked as a pseudogene. The CDR3 length is 12 residues.

This clonotype was detected only a few times. Germline and junction disagree at one end, which may indicate a read error. This chain joins TRBV12-3 or TRBV12-4 and TRBJ2-6; D is possibly TRBD2 (5 bases). This CDR3 has 15 amino acids. The CDR3 bases are TGTGCCAGCAGTCTAGCCTATTCTGGGGCCAACGTCCTGACTTTC. Translating it yields CASSLAYSGANVLTF.

This rearrangement joins TRBV20-1 to TRBJ2-7, with 8 bases that match TRBD1. V lost 5 bases, J lost 0 bases, and 6 bases stayed unmatched. Germline lookup yields CDR1 DFQATT and CDR2 SNEGSKA (reference sequence). The CDR3 spans 14 residues. The CDR3 DNA sequence: TGCAGTGCTGCGCAGGGGGCCCACTCCTACGAGCAGTACTTC. Residues: CSAAQGAHSYEQYF.

This clonotype appeared a few times. The V gene is TRBV7-6, the J gene TRBJ2-2; 9 nucleotides align to TRBD2. Germline trimming cut 2 bases from V and 2 bases from J; bases unmatched to any gene: 6. The V gene's germline CDR1 is SGHVS and CDR2 FNYEAQ. CDR3 length: 17 residues. CDR3 coding DNA: TGTGCCAGCAGCTTAAACCCGGGACTAGCTAACACCGGGGAGCTGTTTTTT. Encoded protein: CASSLNPGLANTGELFF. The whole variable domain, filled in from reference TRBV7-6 and TRBJ2-2, reads GAGVSQSPRYKVTKRGQDVALRCDPISGHVSLYWYRQALGQGPEFLTYFNYEAQQDKSGLPNDRFSAERPEGSISTLTIQRTEQRDSAMYRCASSLNPGLANTGELFFGEGSRLTVL.

In this sample, this clonotype turned up a few times. The chain couples TRBV6-2 or TRBV6-3 to TRBJ2-7, with D perhaps TRBD1 or TRBD2 (5 bases each). The germline gives CDR1 MNHEY, CDR2 SVGEGT. The CDR3 is 14 amino acids. Trimming left V 5 bases short and J 2 bases short, with 13 bases between. The CDR3 DNA is TGTGCCAGCAGTACCGGGACCAGACCCTACGAGCAGTACTTC. This translates into CASSTGTRPYEQYF.

This clonotype was observed a few times. The J gene is TRBJ1-6, the V gene TRBV7-9; no firm D call. CDR3 size: 13 residues. Trimming removed 2 bases from V and 7 bases from J, with 6 bases in between. Looked up from germline, CDR1 is SEHNR and CDR2 is FQNEAQ (reference sequence). The CDR3 nucleotides are TGTGCCAGCAGCTTATCGGCCAATTCACCCCTCCACTTT. This encodes CASSLSANSPLHF.

This clonotype was found a few times. The chain joins TRBV7-2 to TRBJ2-3; 9 bases align to TRBD2. Germline V gene sequence: CDR1 SGHTA, CDR2 FQGNSA. V trimming: 3 bases; J trimming: 0 bases; junction bases outside the gene matches: 10. The CDR3 extends over 18 amino acids. CDR3 residues: CASSLLGWTSASTDTQYF. The CDR3 DNA follows: TGTGCCAGCAGCTTGCTGGGGTGGACTAGCGCGAGCACAGATACGCAGTATTTT.

This clonotype was found a few times. V usage is TRBV29-1 and J usage is TRBJ2-1, with D uncertain. The CDR3 has 13 amino acids. Per germline, CDR1 SQVTM and CDR2 ANQGSEA. V lost 7 bases, J lost 8 bases, and 18 bases lay in between. As DNA, the CDR3 is TGCAGCGCCCATGTGTGGGATGTGGATGAGCAGTTCTTC. Translating gives CSAHVWDVDEQFF.

This clonotype was detected many times. CDR3: CATSRSPRGTVGREQYF. CDR3 DNA: TGTGCCACCAGCAGATCACCTCGAGGGACAGTGGGACGGGAGCAGTACTTC. The chain recombines TRBV15 with TRBJ2-7; 7 nucleotides line up with TRBD1. CDR1 is LNHNV, CDR2 YYDKDF, per germline (reference sequence). The CDR3 runs 17 residues. V was pared by 2 bases and J by 7 bases, with 17 bases of the junction left unmatched.

The CDR3 DNA is TGCGCCAGCAGCGAGGGACAGCCGCGTCAGGAACTGTTTTTT. This codes for CASSEGQPRQELFF. The rearrangement joins TRBV5-1 to TRBJ1-4; 7 nucleotides align to TRBD1. Germline V lookup: CDR1 SGHRS, CDR2 YFSETQ. V was pared by 4 bases and J by 12 bases, with 12 bases of the junction left unmatched. This CDR3 has 14 amino acids.

The CDR3 DNA follows: TGTGCCAGCAGTTTACTACCCCAGAATCAGCCCCAGCATTTT. Translating gives CASSLLPQNQPQHF. The V call is TRBV27, the J call TRBJ1-5; D gene ambiguous. Between the trimmed V and J ends, which lost 2 bases and 4 bases, there was a span of 9 bases. The CDR3 loop spans 14 amino acids. Germline-derived CDR1 and CDR2 are MNHEY and SMNVEV (reference sequence).

J is TRBJ1-1 and V is TRBV12-3 or TRBV12-4, with no clear D. CDR3 length: 15 amino acids. V lost 2 bases to trimming and J lost 3 bases, with 13 bases between them. This chain's CDR3 is CASSLRVAWDTEAFF. The CDR3 coding sequence is TGTGCCAGCAGTTTAAGAGTAGCCTGGGACACTGAAGCTTTCTTT.

In this sample, this clonotype turned up a few times. The genes are TRBV4-2 and TRBJ2-1; TRBD1 aligns across 10 bases. With 4 bases clipped from V and 2 bases from J, the junction kept 11 bases outside the gene matches. CDR3 length: 18 amino acids. Germline V lookup: CDR1 LGHNA, CDR2 YNFKEQ. The CDR3 DNA sequence: TGTGCCAGCAGCCCATACGCCCGGGACAGGGGTCCCTACAATGAGCAGTTCTTC. Its protein product is CASSPYARDRGPYNEQFF.

The chain recombines TRBV12-3 or TRBV12-4 with TRBJ1-6; possible D gene TRBD1, 5 bases. CDR3 length: 16 amino acids. V lost 5 bases and J lost 8, with 19 bases in between. The CDR3 sequence is CASSPLTRGSYSPLHF. CDR3 in DNA: TGTGCCAGCAGTCCCCTTACCCGGGGGAGTTATTCACCCCTCCACTTT.

This clonotype occurred many times. The gene calls are TRBV4-2 and TRBJ2-7; the match to TRBD1 covers 9 bases. Losses at the gene ends were 3 bases for V and 6 bases for J; bases not matched to a gene: 6. CDR1 and CDR2 (germline): LGHNA, YNFKEQ. This CDR3 comprises 14 residues. The CDR3 loop reads CASSHDRGFSEQYF. As DNA, the CDR3 is TGTGCCAGCAGCCATGACAGGGGGTTCAGCGAGCAGTACTTC.

The V and J genes are TRBV6-2 or TRBV6-3 and TRBJ1-1; D is unresolved. Looked up from germline, CDR1 is MNHEY and CDR2 is SVGEGT. V dropped 0 bases and J dropped 7 bases, with 9 bases sitting between them. The CDR3 covers 13 residues. The CDR3 bases are TGTGCCAGCAGTTACTCCTTGACGGGTGAAGCTTTCTTT. This codes for CASSYSLTGEAFF.

A note on this clonotype: Germline is not matched at one junction end, which may reflect a read error. The genes are TRBV5-6 and TRBJ2-7, with D tentatively TRBD2 (6 bases). Germline assignment: CDR1 SGHDT and CDR2 YYEEEE. The CDR3 contains 15 residues. This CDR3 is CTSSLRDSLGYEQYF. The CDR3 DNA follows: TGTACCAGCAGCTTGCGGGACTCGCTGGGATACGAGCAGTACTTC. The full variable domain, its missing parts supplied by reference TRBV5-6 and TRBJ2-7, is DAGVTQSPTHLIKTRGQQVTLRCSPKSGHDTVSWYQQALGQGPQFIFQYYEEEERQRGNFPDRFSGHQFPNYSSELNVNALLLGDSALYLCTSSLRDSLGYEQYFGPGTRLTVT.

The chain recombines TRBV6-4 with TRBJ2-1; tentatively, D is TRBD1 (6 bases). The germline V gene has CDR1 MRHNA and CDR2 SNTAGT. The CDR3 length is 10 residues. The germline V and J ends were trimmed by 10 bases and 8 bases, with 9 bases remaining between them. The CDR3 here is CATYRDEQFF. In DNA, the CDR3 is TGTGCCACATACAGGGATGAGCAGTTCTTC.

The CDR3: CASKQGITDTQYF. The CDR3 DNA is TGTGCTAGCAAACAGGGAATCACAGATACGCAGTATTTT. This rearrangement joins TRBV12-5 to TRBJ2-3; possible D gene TRBD1, 6 bases. The V gene's germline CDR1 is LGHNT and CDR2 FRNRAP. This CDR3 is built from 13 residues. V was cut by 9 bases and J by 2 bases, with 12 bases left in between.